The TCR beta chain described here comes from a study of radiotherapy plus CTLA-4 blockade in lung cancer. On the study more broadly: The study recorded objective responses in roughly 20% of patients and disease control in about 31%. Study-level points and caveats: There was expansion of tumor-derived TCR clones in blood after radiotherapy plus ipilimumab. Early blood T cell clone dynamics, with interferon-beta, were reported to best predict response.

Participants had chemo-refractory metastatic non-small-cell lung cancer and were treated with focal radiation plus ipilimumab CTLA-4 blockade. The protocol was immunoSEQ multiplex PCR, while the TCRdb copy is restricted to in-frame clones and leaves out a portion. The sample has some 30,000 clones; around 75% are singletons. Losses at the gene ends were 3 bases for V and 5 bases for J; bases not matched to a gene: 9. The CDR3 totals 16 residues. CDR1 and CDR2 from the germline V gene are LNHDA and SQIVND (reference sequence). Worth noting for this clone: What it binds is unknown.

The gene calls are TRBV19 and TRBJ1-5; 8 bases line up with TRBD1. The material was peripheral blood, obtained from a patient treated with radiotherapy plus ipilimumab. The clonotype was recovered from a human donor with non-small cell lung cancer that progressed on radiotherapy plus ipilimumab. CDR3 protein: CASSIYQGALDQPQHF. The CDR3 DNA follows: TGTGCCAGTAGTATTTATCAGGGGGCACTGGATCAGCCCCAGCATTTT.